Listed here are 13 T cell receptor beta chains from one sample, sequenced in a study of T cell responses to AZD1222 COVID-19 vaccine. The method was immunoSEQ multiplex PCR; TCRdb's version includes in-frame clones alone and lacks a portion of them. The table records around 130,000 clones, under 95% of them present only once. The sequencing here drew on peripheral blood, taken on day 0 of AZD1222 vaccination. The receptors shown here come from an adult in good health.

The chain links TRBV2 to TRBJ2-2; a possible D gene is TRBD1 (6 bases). The CDR3 is 14 amino acids. Trimming shortened V by 7 bases and J by 2 bases, and 11 bases separated the two germline ends. CDR1 is SNHLY, CDR2 FYNNEI, per germline. CDR3 nucleotides: TGTGCCAGCACCGGGACACCTAACACCGGGGAGCTGTTTTTT. Translating it yields CASTGTPNTGELFF.

This rearrangement joins TRBV20-1 to TRBJ2-2; no firm D call. Trimming stripped 6 bases from V and 7 bases from J, with 0 bases between. Germline V lookup: CDR1 DFQATT, CDR2 SNEGSKA (reference sequence). This CDR3 region has 8 residues. The CDR3 is CSAGELFF. CDR3 coding DNA: TGCAGTGCCGGGGAGCTGTTTTTT.

The chain is built from TRBV7-2 and TRBJ2-5; 7 positions agree with TRBD1. The V gene's germline CDR1 is SGHTA and CDR2 FQGNSA. This CDR3 is 18 amino acids long. Unmatched junction bases numbered 15, after V lost 0 bases and J lost 5 bases. The CDR3 nucleotides are TGTGCCAGCAGCTTAGCGCAGTGGGGACAGTCTTTTCTCGAGACCCAGTACTTC. It is translated as CASSLAQWGQSFLETQYF.

The V and J genes are TRBV3-1 (or the pseudogene TRBV3-2) and TRBJ2-7; no firm D call. The CDR3 is 11 residues long. Germline loops: CDR1 LGHDT, CDR2 YNNKEL (reference sequence). Trimming shortened V by 2 bases and J by 7 bases, and 6 bases separated the two germline ends. The CDR3 sequence: CASSQQWEQYF. In nucleotides, the CDR3 is TGTGCCAGCAGCCAACAGTGGGAGCAGTACTTC.

The V and J genes are TRBV29-1 and TRBJ2-7, with TRBD1 identical over 8 bases. CDR3 length equals 13 residues. Trimming at V came to 6 bases and at J to 1 base, leaving 5 bases not matched to a gene. Per germline, CDR1 SQVTM and CDR2 ANQGSEA. CDR3 bases: TGCAGCGTCGGACAGGGAGAATCCTACGAGCAGTACTTC. Translating it yields CSVGQGESYEQYF.

The chain has TRBV5-4 and TRBJ2-3, with 11 bases lining up with TRBD2. The CDR3 is 13 amino acids. The V gene's germline CDR1 is SGHNT and CDR2 YYREEE (reference sequence). Trimming at V came to 6 bases and at J to 11 bases, leaving 8 bases not matched to a gene. The CDR3 is CASTIAGGSEQYF. The CDR3 coding sequence is TGTGCCAGCACTATAGCGGGAGGGTCGGAGCAGTATTTT.

V gene TRBV9 combines with J gene TRBJ1-2; D gene uncertain. Per germline, CDR1 SGDLS and CDR2 YYNGEE. The V end was cut by 2 bases, the J end by 4 bases, with 12 bases between. The CDR3 covers 14 residues. Here the CDR3 reads CASSVRETGYGYTF. The CDR3, as DNA: TGTGCCAGCAGCGTTAGAGAGACGGGCTATGGCTACACCTTC.

The chain employs TRBV2 and TRBJ2-5; D possibly corresponds to TRBD1 (6 bases). V shed 8 bases and J shed 1 base, with 11 bases lying between them. This CDR3 is 13 amino acids long. The V gene's germline CDR1 is SNHLY and CDR2 FYNNEI. This CDR3 reads CASLRDTQETQYF. The CDR3 region has the DNA TGTGCCAGCTTGAGGGACACCCAAGAGACCCAGTACTTC.

V usage is TRBV29-1 and J usage is TRBJ1-2; 8 nucleotides align to TRBD1. The CDR3 spans 15 residues. The V gene end was trimmed by 2 bases and the J gene end by 4 bases; junction bases not matched to a gene: 9. Germline loops: CDR1 SQVTM, CDR2 ANQGSEA. In nucleotides, the CDR3 is TGCAGCGTTGAAACTCCCGGGACAGGATCCTATGGCTACACCTTC. Its translation: CSVETPGTGSYGYTF.

The genes are TRBV10-3 and TRBJ2-7, with 8 bases aligning to TRBD1. Trimming at V came to 10 bases and at J to 3 bases, leaving 5 bases not matched to a gene. This CDR3 has 12 amino acids. Germline V lookup: CDR1 ENHRY, CDR2 SYGVKD. The CDR3 nucleotides are TGTGCCACTACCGGACAGGGCTACGAGCAGTACTTC. Its protein product is CATTGQGYEQYF.

The J gene is TRBJ1-1, the V gene TRBV4-1, with unresolved D. Per germline, CDR1 MGHRA and CDR2 YSYEKL. V lost 5 bases, J lost 1 base, and 8 bases lay in between. The CDR3 runs 13 residues. The CDR3 is CASSWGENTEAFF. CDR3 DNA sequence: TGCGCCAGCAGCTGGGGTGAGAACACTGAAGCTTTCTTT.

This clone showed up just once. The V call is TRBV27, the J call TRBJ2-3; D gene unclear. Germline V lookup: CDR1 MNHEY, CDR2 SMNVEV (reference sequence). This CDR3 has 11 amino acids. V was clipped by 10 bases and J by 6 bases, with 11 bases between them. The CDR3 nucleotides read TGTGCCACAAAGCTCGGGGATACGCAGTATTTT. Translating it yields CATKLGDTQYF.

The genes are TRBV10-2 and TRBJ1-1; a possible D gene is TRBD1 (6 bases). Trimming removed 6 bases at V and 6 bases at J, with 11 bases between. Germline CDR1 and CDR2: WSHSY and SAAADI. The CDR3 totals 12 residues. In DNA form, the CDR3 reads TGCGCCAGCAGAACAGGGTTTTCTGAAGCTTTCTTT. As protein: CASRTGFSEAFF.